Sequencing of this T cell receptor (beta chain) was carried out in a study of beta chain features in type 1 diabetes. Study-level results: Since sequencing was performed on cDNA, cells with high TCR expression could be over-represented.

Sequenced material consisted of expressed TCRB transcripts (all of the isolated RNA was reverse transcribed). Assay used: immunoSEQ multiplex PCR; TCRdb lists only in-frame clones, some missing. Among over 700,000 clones listed, roughly 15% were seen once. Note on this clone: Its specificity is unknown.

Germline V gene data show CDR1 as MDHEN and CDR2 as SYDVKM. This CDR3 has 16 amino acids. V gave up 7 bases and J gave up 0 bases, with 16 bases separating them. The rearrangement links TRBV28 to TRBJ1-5; no definite D call. The source is a woman between 18 and 30 years old in good health. The source material was naive CD4+ T cells from blood. This CDR3 reads CASTKAWTTSNQPQHF. In nucleotides, the CDR3 is TGTGCCAGCACCAAAGCCTGGACGACTAGCAATCAGCCCCAGCATTTT.